This T cell receptor (beta chain) is from a study of blood T cells in healthy people across ages. Primed by a sample-barcoded 5' primer and a J-beta primer mix, a second PCR proceeded for about 7 to 11 cycles. A single record per CDR3 protein comes from TCRdb applying MiXCR to the 5' RACE reads. This sample has 1.5 million to 2 million distinct CDR3 sequences, with roughly 30% found just once. General observations from the study: When set beside aged donors, long-lived donors presented more naive CD4+ cells and higher diversity.

Trimming took 6 bases from V and 0 from J, leaving 9 bases between them. Germline V gene sequence: CDR1 DFQATT, CDR2 SNEGSKA (reference sequence). The CDR3 length is 13 residues. Every donor provided roughly 10 milliliters of peripheral blood. As to this clonotype: Antigen unknown.

The sequencing input was blood. The receptor comes from a woman aged 30 to 39 in good health. This chain uses TRBV20-1 with TRBJ1-3, with a possible D match to TRBD1 (6 bases). CDR3 loop: CSARGTSGNTIYF. The CDR3 DNA reads TGCAGTGCAAGGGGGACCTCTGGAAACACCATATATTTT.